This entry is about one T cell receptor beta chain. This CDR3 is 15 amino acids long. Germline V gene sequence: CDR1 MNHEY, CDR2 SMNVEV (reference sequence). Trimming removed 3 bases from V and 6 bases from J, with 17 bases in between. The data belong to a study of blood T cell repertoires in COVID-19. Across the study: The analysed material was cDNA or gDNA that came from T cells, B-cell-depleted T cells, or PBMCs.

Per the original data handling: Cell counts per sample came from amplifying reference gene primers. Only in-frame clones appear in the TCRdb table, and some are missing; sequencing was by immunoSEQ multiplex PCR. That table supplies the V and J calls and clone size; D and trimming were determined from the DNA. The sample has 300,000 to 400,000 clones; approximately 89% are singletons. Seattle patients were enrolled while actively infected and followed longitudinally. This receptor was identified in a young woman with COVID-19, enrolled during active disease. V and J are TRBV27 and TRBJ1-2, with D possibly being TRBD1 (6 bases). Sequences were obtained from peripheral blood. Here the CDR3 reads CASSFNLGGAHGYTF. CDR3 DNA: TGTGCCAGCAGTTTTAACCTAGGGGGGGCTCATGGCTACACCTTC.